This T cell receptor (beta chain) derives from a study of Graves' ophthalmopathy and Graves' hyperthyroidism. Study outcomes and limitations: A 13-signature model separated ophthalmopathy from stable hyperthyroidism, just under 90% sensitivity, 80% to 83% specificity.

Points on this clonotype: The antigen remains unidentified.

The starting material, approximately 10 ml of fresh peripheral blood, provided the PBMCs. The germline V gene has CDR1 MNHNS and CDR2 SASEGT. This CDR3 contains 14 residues. V trimming: 5 bases; J trimming: 7 bases; junction bases outside the gene matches: 7. Amplified material comprised TCR beta CDR3 regions derived from RNA transcripts. Scientists carried out first-round RT-PCR using HTBI primers and then a second-round multiplex PCR. TCRdb redid the calling of the multiplex PCR reads with MiXCR, one entry per CDR3 protein. Of about 180,000 distinct CDR3 sequences listed, over 35% were seen once; the top ten hold about 6%.

Sequencing was done on a sample of peripheral blood. This chain connects TRBV6-1 to TRBJ1-5; 8 nucleotides line up with TRBD1. The TCR was taken from a woman between 35 and 50 years old with Graves' ophthalmopathy. CDR3 residues: CASSLDRGRQPQHF. CDR3 nucleotides: TGTGCCAGCAGTCTAGACAGGGGTCGGCAGCCCCAGCATTTT.